The subject of this entry is one TCR beta chain. What it binds is unknown. This sample is part of a study of graft-versus-host responses after intestinal transplantation. Sequencing was performed with immunoSEQ multiplex PCR; in TCRdb, only in-frame clones are kept and a portion is missing. Of 60,000 to 75,000 clones in the sample, 89% were seen once. From the graft tissue, intraepithelial and lamina propria lymphocytes were released through processing. Study results and limitations: Early HvG declines after transplant were associated with peak circulating GvH clone levels. The marrow of recipients harbored GvH clones, and ileum or blood showed some of them first.

Per germline, CDR1 SNHLY and CDR2 FYNNEI. The CDR3 contains 23 residues. J was trimmed by 0 bases and V by 3 bases; bases with no gene match: 20. This rearrangement joins TRBV2 to TRBJ2-1, with 13 positions matching TRBD2. The sample was ileum tissue, taken 350 to 400 days after transplant. The TCR comes from a human patient who received an intestinal transplant, so some T cells may come from the graft donor. The CDR3 sequence: CASSDPFPGLAGAGWSSYNEQFF. The CDR3 DNA follows: TGTGCCAGCAGTGATCCTTTCCCTGGACTAGCGGGAGCGGGGTGGAGCTCCTACAATGAGCAGTTCTTC.